The 12 T cell receptor beta chains given below trace back to one sample, sequenced in a study of blood T cell repertoires in COVID-19 (dated by TCRdb to 2018 to 2021). Library construction relied on the immunoSEQ multiplex PCR assay. This immuneACCESS table, as held by TCRdb, lists in-frame sequences with V and J called but not all clones. Of the missing ones, under half trace to an unresolved V gene in checked studies; the others have no known cause. The table for this sample lists approximately 11,000 clones; roughly 85% of them were counted only once. The ten largest clones add up to about an eighth of the sample. Material for sequencing was peripheral blood. The source is a human donor in a cohort sampled during active COVID-19.

The rearrangement uses TRBV25-1 and TRBJ1-2; TRBD1 aligns across 10 bases. The CDR3 runs to 16 residues. Trimming cost V 1 base and J 8 bases; bases outside gene matches: 10. Germline V gene sequence: CDR1 MGHDK, CDR2 SYGVNS. CDR3 DNA sequence: TGTGCCAGCAGTGAATTACTCGGGACAGGGGATGACGGCTACACCTTC. This sequence encodes CASSELLGTGDDGYTF.

The gene calls are TRBV28 and TRBJ1-1, with a weak D call TRBD1 (5 bases). V lost 2 bases and J lost 1, with 11 bases in between. Germline V lookup: CDR1 MDHEN, CDR2 SYDVKM. This CDR3 is built from 15 residues. The CDR3 reads CASSLRAGSNTEAFF. The DNA of the CDR3 is TGTGCCAGCAGTTTAAGGGCAGGGTCGAACACTGAAGCTTTCTTT.

The gene calls are TRBV29-1 and TRBJ2-7, with D tentatively TRBD2 (6 bases). The germline V and J ends were trimmed by 5 bases and 6 bases, with 11 bases remaining between them. The CDR3 totals 11 residues. Per germline, CDR1 SQVTM and CDR2 ANQGSEA. The CDR3 DNA is TGCAGCGTTCGAACGGGACTCGAGCAGTACTTC. Translation gives CSVRTGLEQYF.

This clone came up once. The V gene is TRBV20-1, the J gene TRBJ2-5; 9 bases are shared with TRBD2. Germline V gene sequence: CDR1 DFQATT, CDR2 SNEGSKA (reference sequence). The CDR3 is 13 residues long. Trimming cost V 3 bases and J 5 bases; bases outside gene matches: 4. The CDR3 nucleotides are TGCAGTGCTAGTCGCGGACTAGCGGAGACCCAGTACTTC. As protein: CSASRGLAETQYF.

This chain connects TRBV14 to TRBJ2-5; weak D call: TRBD1 (6 bases). This CDR3 has 15 amino acids. V shed 4 bases and J shed 6 bases, with 18 bases lying between them. From germline, CDR1 is SGHDN and CDR2 FVKESK. CDR3 sequence reads: CASSLQGTGRQTQYF. The CDR3 nucleotides read TGTGCCAGCAGCCTTCAGGGGACGGGCAGGCAGACCCAGTACTTC.

This chain uses TRBV6-2 or TRBV6-3 with TRBJ2-7, with 10 bases matching TRBD2. V trimming: 3 bases; J trimming: 2 bases; junction bases outside the gene matches: 4. Per the germline V gene, CDR1 is MNHEY and CDR2 is SVGEGT. The CDR3 has 15 residues. CDR3 amino acids: CASSYGLAGAYEQYF. The CDR3 DNA reads TGTGCCAGCAGTTATGGCCTAGCGGGAGCCTACGAGCAGTACTTC.

This clone was detected a few times. This chain joins TRBV7-9 and TRBJ1-6, with D unresolved. The CDR3 has 14 amino acids. CDR1 SEHNR and CDR2 FQNEAQ come from the germline V gene (reference sequence). V shed 4 bases and J shed 5 bases, with 9 bases lying between them. The CDR3: CASSSGANNSPLHF. CDR3 sequence (DNA): TGTGCCAGCAGCTCGGGAGCCAATAATTCACCCCTCCACTTT.

The J gene is TRBJ1-1, the V gene TRBV4-2; 8 bases fit TRBD1. V was pared by 7 bases and J by 0 bases, with 13 bases of the junction left unmatched. The germline V gene has CDR1 LGHNA and CDR2 YNFKEQ. The CDR3 consists of 17 residues. The CDR3 region is CASTQGGGRPLNTEAFF. The CDR3 DNA follows: TGTGCCAGCACACAGGGGGGGGGACGCCCCCTGAACACTGAAGCTTTCTTT.

This sequence joins TRBV30 and TRBJ2-4, with D perhaps TRBD1 (7 bases). V lost 0 bases and J lost 2, with 11 bases in between. Germline V CDR1 and CDR2: GTSNPN, SVGIG (reference sequence). The CDR3 has 15 amino acids. CDR3 protein: CAWSVAGGTKNIQYF. The CDR3 DNA follows: TGTGCCTGGAGTGTAGCAGGGGGGACCAAAAACATTCAGTACTTC.

This rearrangement joins TRBV19 to TRBJ1-5; tentative D call: TRBD1 (5 bases). V lost 3 bases and J lost 4, with 10 bases in between. CDR1 is LNHDA, CDR2 SQIVND, per germline (reference sequence). The length of the CDR3 is 14 residues. The CDR3 is CASSIPGRNQPQHF. In DNA, the CDR3 is TGTGCCAGTAGTATCCCAGGGCGGAATCAGCCCCAGCATTTT.

The V and J genes are TRBV7-9 and TRBJ2-7; 9 nucleotides agree with TRBD1. Losses at the gene ends were 2 bases for V and 6 bases for J; bases not matched to a gene: 5. Germline lookup yields CDR1 SEHNR and CDR2 FQNEAQ (reference sequence). The CDR3 covers 14 residues. The CDR3 loop reads CASSLSGTGLEQYF. The CDR3 DNA reads TGTGCCAGCAGCTTATCCGGGACAGGGCTCGAGCAGTACTTC.

Within the sample, this clone is large. The V gene is TRBV4-2, the J gene TRBJ2-1, with D maybe TRBD1 (6 bases). The CDR3 is 16 residues long. The ends were cut back, 2 bases at V and 2 bases at J, with 13 bases in the middle. Germline CDR1 LGHNA, CDR2 YNFKEQ. The CDR3 sequence: CASSQSYRVAYNEQFF. DNA for the CDR3: TGTGCCAGCAGCCAAAGCTACAGGGTCGCCTACAATGAGCAGTTCTTC.